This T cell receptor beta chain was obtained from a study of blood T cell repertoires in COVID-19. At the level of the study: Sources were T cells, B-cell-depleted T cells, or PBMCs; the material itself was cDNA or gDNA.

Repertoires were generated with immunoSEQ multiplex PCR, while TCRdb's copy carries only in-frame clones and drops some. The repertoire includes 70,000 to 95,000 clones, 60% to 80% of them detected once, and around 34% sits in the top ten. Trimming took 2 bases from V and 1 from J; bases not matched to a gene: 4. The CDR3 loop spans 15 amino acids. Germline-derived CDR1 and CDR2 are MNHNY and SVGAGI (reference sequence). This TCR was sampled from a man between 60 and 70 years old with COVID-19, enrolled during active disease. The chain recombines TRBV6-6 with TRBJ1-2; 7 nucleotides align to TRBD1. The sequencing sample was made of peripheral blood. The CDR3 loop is CASSYGRQGNYGYTF. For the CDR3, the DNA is TGTGCCAGCAGTTACGGGAGACAGGGTAACTATGGCTACACCTTC.